The subject of this entry is one T cell receptor beta chain. Its antigen is unknown. The CDR3 has 14 residues. V lost 0 bases and J lost 8, with 13 bases in between. CDR1 is LGHDT and CDR2 is YNNKEL in the germline V gene (reference sequence). Profiling relied on immunoSEQ multiplex PCR, and the TCRdb table lists in-frame clones only, not all of them. The sample records about 72,000 clones, roughly nine tenths being singletons. The sample comes from a study of T cell responses to AZD1222 COVID-19 vaccine. Findings of the study overall: Reports say nearly half of spike-specific TCRs go after unmutated variant regions. A mostly white British donor set with more females was recruited, and clonal diversity was possibly underestimated. Along spike, vaccine-associated CD4 TCRs were found throughout, with dominance at 160-218 and 743-854. Baseline serostatus was positive in only six AZD1222 recipients.

The chain has TRBV3-1 (or the pseudogene TRBV3-2) and TRBJ1-2, with D maybe TRBD1 (5 bases). The source of this sequence is an adult who received the AZD1222 COVID-19 vaccine. The sequenced sample was peripheral blood, obtained 28 days after the second AZD1222 dose. As DNA, the CDR3 is TGTGCCAGCAGCCAAGATATCAGGGTACAGGGCTACACCTTC. Amino acids: CASSQDIRVQGYTF.